The T cell receptor beta chain described here comes from a study of blood T cells in healthy people across ages. V lost 4 bases to trimming and J lost 6 bases; unmatched junction nucleotides: 6. The CDR3 length is 15 residues. From germline, CDR1 is SGHRS and CDR2 YFSETQ. A second PCR, run for about 7 to 11 cycles, used a sample-barcoded 5' primer plus a J-beta primer mix. Each of the cDNA molecules was tagged by a template-switch adaptor with 12 random nucleotides. Paired-end reads containing CDR3 totaled no fewer than 2.5 million for each sample. Each CDR3 protein is one row after TCRdb ran MiXCR on the 5' RACE reads. Among about 1 million distinct CDR3 sequences, less than 50% were seen once, and the ten largest hold about 19%.

The V and J genes are TRBV5-1 and TRBJ2-7; 14 bases map to TRBD2. Sequencing input: blood. The sequence came from a woman aged 60-75 years in good health. DNA for the CDR3: TGCGCCAGCAGCACGACTAGCGGGAGGGCCTCCGAGCAGTACTTC. As protein: CASSTTSGRASEQYF.